The next 24 T cell receptor beta chains were all read from a single sample in a study of metastatic and nonmetastatic thyroid tumors (dated by TCRdb to the early 2020s). Library creation used PCR. Reads for this sample came from an Illumina HiSeq 4000. TCRdb applied fastp at Q25 and MiXCR to the public reads, then kept only in-frame beta chains. The sample contains 30,000 or so clones, about 32% of them found a single time. Around 32% of the sample is taken by the ten largest. No treatment had been received by any patient before thyroid surgery. The source material was blood. The receptors shown here come from a female donor with papillary thyroid cancer or a benign thyroid nodule (not recorded which). Some clones in this sample may be carry-over from other donors' samples.

This clone was detected many times. This chain joins TRBV10-2 and TRBJ1-5; D unclear. V lost 0 bases and J 7 bases, leaving 10 bases between the germline ends. The CDR3 has 14 amino acids. Germline CDR1 reads WSHSY; CDR2 reads SAAADI. The DNA of the CDR3 is TGCGCCAGCAGTGAGTCGGGAGGTCGGCAGCCCCAGCATTTT. Its translation: CASSESGGRQPQHF.

V is TRBV18 and J is TRBJ2-3; no definite D call. V was pared by 3 bases and J by 6 bases, with 7 bases between. Germline V gives CDR1 KGHSH, CDR2 LQKENI. This CDR3 is 12 amino acids long. CDR3 nucleotides: TGTGCCAGCTCACCCAATGATGATACGCAGTATTTT. This sequence encodes CASSPNDDTQYF.

Within the sample, this clone is medium-sized. The chain links TRBV24-1 to TRBJ1-6; 7 bases line up with TRBD1. The CDR3 runs to 14 residues. The V segment lost 5 bases and the J segment 9 bases; nucleotides outside the gene matches: 6. Germline V lookup: CDR1 KGHDR, CDR2 SFDVKD. This chain's CDR3 is CATSGTGEASPLHF. In DNA form, the CDR3 reads TGTGCCACCAGTGGTACAGGGGAGGCTTCACCCCTCCACTTT.

In this sample, this clone turned up many times. Here the CDR3 reads CSAPPRGGSVNEQFF. The DNA of the CDR3 is TGCAGTGCTCCCCCGCGCGGCGGGAGTGTTAATGAGCAGTTCTTC. The chain joins TRBV20-1 to TRBJ2-1, with 7 positions matching TRBD2. Germline V gene data show CDR1 as DFQATT and CDR2 as SNEGSKA (reference sequence). V dropped 5 bases and J dropped 7; count of bases not matched to a gene: 14. This CDR3 contains 15 residues.

This clone was observed many times. The chain has TRBV10-3 and TRBJ2-3; 9 nucleotides match TRBD2. The CDR3 is 16 residues long. Trimming at V came to 5 bases and at J to 2 bases, leaving 8 bases not matched to a gene. CDR1 and CDR2 (germline): ENHRY, SYGVKD. The CDR3 nucleotides read TGTGCCATCAGTAGATTAGCGGGAGATGACACAGATACGCAGTATTTT. It yields the protein CAISRLAGDDTDTQYF.

The V and J genes are TRBV6-1 and TRBJ1-6; D may be TRBD1 (5 bases). CDR3 length: 15 residues. V lost 7 bases and J lost 0, with 10 bases in between. CDR1 and CDR2 from the germline V gene are MNHNS and SASEGT. CDR3 DNA sequence: TGTGCCAGCATAGAGGGGAGCTCCTATAATTCACCCCTCCACTTT. This encodes CASIEGSSYNSPLHF.

Many counts were recorded for this clone. V usage is TRBV27 and J usage is TRBJ2-2, with D possibly TRBD1 on 6 matching bases. This CDR3 spans 16 amino acids. Per the germline V gene, CDR1 is MNHEY and CDR2 is SMNVEV (reference sequence). V was cut by 6 bases and J by 1 base, with 15 bases left in between. Here the CDR3 DNA reads TGTGCCAGCAGCGGCCGGACAGACAAGAACACCGGGGAGCTGTTTTTT. Encoded protein: CASSGRTDKNTGELFF.

The table lists this clone with many counts. J is TRBJ1-5 and V is TRBV6-5; 7 bases are a match to TRBD1. V gave up 0 bases and J gave up 7 bases; unmatched junction bases: 6. The CDR3 loop spans 15 amino acids. Germline CDR1 and CDR2: MNHEY and SVGAGI. CDR3 sequence (DNA): TGTGCCAGCAGTTACTCGCGAAAAGGGGGCCAGCCCCAGCATTTT. Translated, it gives CASSYSRKGGQPQHF.

This clone turned up a few times. A junction boundary mismatches the germline segment, possibly from a read error. V and J are TRBV12-3 or TRBV12-4 and TRBJ1-2; D possibly corresponds to TRBD1 (5 bases). CDR3 size: 14 residues. CDR3 amino acids: CASILKRGTGGYTF. DNA of the CDR3: TGTGCCAGCATTTTAAAAAGGGGTACGGGTGGCTACACCTTC.

The chain joins TRBV5-1 to TRBJ2-7; 11 nucleotides agree with TRBD2. The CDR3 has 13 amino acids. V dropped 5 bases and J dropped 3; count of bases not matched to a gene: 1. Germline CDR1 and CDR2: SGHRS and YFSETQ. DNA of the CDR3: TGCGCCAGCAGGACTAGCGGGAACTACGAGCAGTACTTC. It codes for CASRTSGNYEQYF.

This clone was detected many times. This rearrangement joins TRBV28 to TRBJ1-3; TRBD1 matches 7 bases. From germline, CDR1 is MDHEN and CDR2 SYDVKM. There are 14 residues in the CDR3. Trimming removed 2 bases from V and 4 bases from J; junction bases left unmatched: 2. The CDR3 DNA is TGTGCCAGCAGTTTACCGGGACAGGGAAACACCATATATTTT. Its translation is CASSLPGQGNTIYF. The full variable domain, its missing parts supplied by reference TRBV28 and TRBJ1-3, is DVKVTQSSRYLVKRTGEKVFLECVQDMDHENMFWYRQDPGLGLRLIYFSYDVKMKEKGDIPEGYSVSREKKERFSLILESASTNQTSMYLCASSLPGQGNTIYFGEGSWLTVV.

This clone was seen at least ten times. Other nucleotide sequences in the sample specify the same CDR3. This chain uses TRBV28 with TRBJ2-7; 7 nucleotides align to TRBD1. The CDR3 has 14 residues. Germline CDR1 reads MDHEN; CDR2 reads SYDVKM. Trimming took 4 bases from V and 5 from J; bases not matched to a gene: 8. The CDR3 region has the DNA TGTGCCAGCAGTTCTTACCTACAGGGGCACGAGCAGTACTTC. It specifies CASSSYLQGHEQYF.

The chain uses TRBV12-3 or TRBV12-4 and TRBJ2-3, with D possibly TRBD1 on 5 matching bases. Deletions cut 5 bases from V and 10 bases from J, with 10 bases between. The CDR3 extends over 11 amino acids. CDR3 in amino acids: CASSATQAQYF. The CDR3 region has the DNA TGTGCCAGCAGTGCGACACAGGCGCAGTATTTT.

Remarks on this clone: The sample contains more than one DNA sequence encoding this CDR3. The rearrangement links TRBV5-1 to TRBJ1-1; D is possibly TRBD1 (6 bases). The CDR3 runs to 13 residues. CDR1 and CDR2 from the germline V gene are SGHRS and YFSETQ. Trimming removed 0 bases at V and 4 bases at J, with 7 bases between. The CDR3 region is CASSLEGGTEAFF. CDR3 bases: TGCGCCAGCAGCTTGGAGGGGGGCACTGAAGCTTTCTTT. Full variable domain (rest looked up from reference TRBV5-1 and TRBJ1-1): KAGVTQTPRYLIKTRGQQVTLSCSPISGHRSVSWYQQTPGQGLQFLFEYFSETQRNKGNFPGRFSGRQFSNSRSEMNVSTLELGDSALYLCASSLEGGTEAFFGQGTRLTVV.

The chain employs TRBV28 and TRBJ1-6; no reliable D call. The CDR3 extends over 14 amino acids. Germline CDR1 MDHEN, CDR2 SYDVKM. The V gene lost 2 bases and the J gene lost 7 bases, with 9 bases spanning the gap. CDR3 residues: CASSLVGENSPLHF. The CDR3 DNA follows: TGTGCCAGCAGTTTAGTTGGGGAAAATTCACCCCTCCACTTT.

This clone was found many times. The chain employs TRBV19 and TRBJ2-3; D may be TRBD1 (6 bases). This CDR3 contains 16 residues. Germline V gene lookup returns CDR1 LNHDA and CDR2 SQIVND (reference sequence). V was trimmed by 5 bases and J by 1 base, leaving 16 bases between them. CDR3 DNA sequence: TGTGCCAGTAGTCACCCTCCTGGGGGCGGCACAGATACGCAGTATTTT. This gives the protein CASSHPPGGGTDTQYF.

V usage is TRBV20-1 and J usage is TRBJ1-2, with D perhaps TRBD1 (6 bases). Between the trimmed V and J ends, which lost 0 bases and 6 bases, there was a span of 14 bases. Germline CDR1 is DFQATT and CDR2 is SNEGSKA (reference sequence). The CDR3 loop spans 14 amino acids. The CDR3 spells CSARDQGRGNGYTF. The CDR3 DNA sequence: TGCAGTGCTAGAGATCAGGGGCGCGGCAATGGCTACACCTTC.

Points on this clone: Germline and junction disagree at one end, which may indicate a read error. The V and J genes are TRBV12-3 or TRBV12-4 and TRBJ1-5; D is unresolved. The CDR3 consists of 14 residues. In DNA, the CDR3 is TGTGTCAGCAGTGCCAGCACCAGCAATCAGCCCCAGCATTTC. It is translated as CVSSASTSNQPQHF.

Ten or more counts support this clone. This sequence joins TRBV24-1 and TRBJ2-3; 7 bases are shared with TRBD1. Looked up from germline, CDR1 is KGHDR and CDR2 is SFDVKD. Trimming cost V 3 bases and J 3 bases; bases outside gene matches: 8. CDR3 length: 16 residues. The chain's CDR3 is CATSDTRQGRTDTQYF. For the CDR3, the DNA is TGTGCCACCAGTGATACTAGACAGGGACGAACAGATACGCAGTATTTT.

This clone showed up many times. V usage is TRBV3-1 and J usage is TRBJ2-7, with 16 bases lining up with TRBD2. Germline V gene data show CDR1 as LGHDT and CDR2 as YNNKEL (reference sequence). This CDR3 region has 14 residues. V lost 10 bases, J lost 3 bases, and 3 bases stayed unmatched. For the CDR3, the DNA is TGTGCCACCGGGACTAGCGGGAGGGTCTACGAGCAGTACTTC. Translating gives CATGTSGRVYEQYF.

This clone was detected many times. The V call is TRBV27, the J call TRBJ2-7; TRBD2 matches 9 bases. The CDR3 has 15 amino acids. Germline values: CDR1 MNHEY, CDR2 SMNVEV (reference sequence). J gave up 5 bases and V 5 bases, and 10 bases lay outside the gene matches. In DNA, the CDR3 is TGTGCCAGCAGTCTGACTAGCGGCGCGGGGGACGAGCAGTACTTC. Translation: CASSLTSGAGDEQYF.

The rearrangement joins TRBV5-1 to TRBJ2-2, with TRBD1 matching 10 bases. The CDR3 is made up of 15 amino acids. CDR1 is SGHRS and CDR2 is YFSETQ in the germline V gene. After removal of 4 bases from V and 6 bases from J, the junction contained 6 bases not matched to a gene. Written as DNA, the CDR3 is TGCGCCAGCAGCCTGGACAGGGGGACGGCCGGGGAGCTGTTTTTT. Translated, it gives CASSLDRGTAGELFF.

This clone was seen at least ten times. DNA for the CDR3: TGTGCCAGCAGCCCCACGGGTCTAGCTGAAGCTTTCTTT. This sequence encodes CASSPTGLAEAFF. The V call is TRBV7-2, the J call TRBJ1-1; D gene unclear. The CDR3 is 13 amino acids. CDR1 and CDR2 (germline): SGHTA, FQGNSA. With 5 bases removed from V and 6 bases from J, the gap between germline ends came to 13 bases.

As for this clone: The germline gene is not matched at one end of the junction; a read error may be the cause. The chain employs TRBV11-2 and TRBJ2-7, with D perhaps matching TRBD1 (6 bases). This CDR3 has 17 amino acids. The V gene's germline CDR1 is SGHAT and CDR2 FQNNGV. CDR3 nucleotides: TGTGCCAGCAGCTTAGGGGGGCCTGGGACATCTGATTCTGAGCAGCACTTC. This gives the protein CASSLGGPGTSDSEQHF.